This record concerns one T cell receptor (beta chain) sequence. Its specificity is not known. Sorting of CD4+ naive, central memory, regulatory and stem cell-like memory cells was performed via CD45RO/CCR7/CD25/CD127/CD95/CD27. Trimming took off 4 bases at V and 0 bases at J, with 8 bases between the two ends. The CDR3 sequence is 14 residues long. Germline-derived CDR1 and CDR2 are SGHRS and YFSETQ. The sample comes from a study of beta chain features in type 1 diabetes. Points from the study as a whole: Reduced insertions and increased deletions marked VDJ junctions in type 1 diabetes patients. Patients with Type 1 diabetes showed moderately but significantly shorter TCRB CDR3s in all four CD4+ subsets. Any HLA type influence on TCRB rearrangement was left unresolved here.

Sequenced material consisted of expressed TCRB transcripts (all of the isolated RNA was reverse transcribed). The table came from immunoSEQ multiplex PCR; TCRdb's copy has only in-frame clones and leaves some out. Here the sample spans a few hundred thousand clones, over 9.5% being singletons. The V call is TRBV5-1, the J call TRBJ2-4; D perhaps matches TRBD2 (5 bases). The source of this sequence is a woman younger than 35 with type 1 diabetes. Material for sequencing was naive CD4+ T cells from blood. The CDR3 loop is CASSGELAKNIQYF. The CDR3 region has the DNA TGCGCCAGCAGCGGGGAGCTAGCCAAAAACATTCAGTACTTC.